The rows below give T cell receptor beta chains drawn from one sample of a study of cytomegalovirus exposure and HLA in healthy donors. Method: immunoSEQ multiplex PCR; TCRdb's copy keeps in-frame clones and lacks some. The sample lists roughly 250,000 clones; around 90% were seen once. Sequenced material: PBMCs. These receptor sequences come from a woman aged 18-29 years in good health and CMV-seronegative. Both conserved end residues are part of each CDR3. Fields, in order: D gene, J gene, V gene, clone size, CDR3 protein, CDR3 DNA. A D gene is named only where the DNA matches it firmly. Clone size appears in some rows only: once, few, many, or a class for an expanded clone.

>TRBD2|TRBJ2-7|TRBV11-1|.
CASSSGLGYEQYF
TGTGCCAGCAGCTCGGGACTAGGCTACGAGCAGTACTTC
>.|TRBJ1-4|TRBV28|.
CASSPYNEKLFF
TGTGCCAGCAGTCCTTATAATGAAAAACTGTTTTTT
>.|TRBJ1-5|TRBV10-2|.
CASSGGKSNQPQHF
TGCGCCAGCAGTGGAGGGAAGAGCAATCAGCCCCAGCATTTT
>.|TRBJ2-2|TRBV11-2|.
CASSLAIPQETGELFF
TGTGCCAGCAGCTTAGCAATCCCACAGGAGACCGGGGAGCTGTTTTTT
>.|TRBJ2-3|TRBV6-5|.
CASSYSGALFGDTQYF
TGTGCCAGCAGTTACTCTGGGGCCCTGTTTGGCGATACGCAGTATTTT
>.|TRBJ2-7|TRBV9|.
CASSVGGGGWYEQYF
TGTGCCAGCAGCGTAGGCGGAGGGGGCTGGTACGAGCAGTACTTC
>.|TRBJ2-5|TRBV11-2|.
CASSRGGVETQYF
TGTGCCAGCAGCCGGGGCGGGGTAGAGACCCAGTACTTC
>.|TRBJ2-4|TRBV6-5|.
CASSYSGPGDIQYF
TGTGCCAGCAGTTACTCTGGCCCGGGAGACATTCAGTACTTC
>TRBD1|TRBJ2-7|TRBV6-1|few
CASRGTGPYEQYF
TGTGCCAGCAGGGGGACAGGACCCTACGAGCAGTACTTC
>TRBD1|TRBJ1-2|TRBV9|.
CASSGVGTGNGYTF
TGTGCCAGCAGCGGCGTCGGGACAGGGAATGGCTACACCTTC
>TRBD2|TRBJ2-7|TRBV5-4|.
CASSLGSGGLYEQYF
TGTGCCAGCAGCTTGGGAAGCGGGGGATTGTATGAGCAGTACTTC
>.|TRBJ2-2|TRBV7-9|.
CASSPPQGSTGELFF
TGTGCCAGCAGCCCACCCCAGGGATCCACCGGGGAGCTGTTTTTT
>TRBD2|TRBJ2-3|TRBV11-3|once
CASSFLAGESTDTQYF
TGTGCCAGCAGCTTCCTAGCGGGGGAAAGCACAGATACGCAGTATTTT